This TCR beta chain was obtained from a study of blood T cells in healthy people across ages. Trimming cost V 7 bases and J 8 bases, with 15 bases left between them. The CDR3 is 13 residues long. CDR1 and CDR2 from the germline V gene are SEHNR and FQNEAQ (reference sequence). This clonotype was found a few times. Using a J-beta primer mix together with a sample-barcoded 5' primer, a second PCR was run for about 7 to 12 cycles. MiXCR, applied by TCRdb to the 5' RACE reads, yields one record per CDR3 protein. Found here are about 780,000 distinct CDR3 sequences, about 42% of them singletons; the top ten hold over 15%.

Sequences were obtained from blood. This TCR came from a man older than 75 in good health. The chain links TRBV7-9 to TRBJ2-1; maybe TRBD2 (5 bases). The CDR3 nucleotides read TGTGCCAGCATCTTGGGGTTGAGGGATGAGCAGTTCTTC. Protein sequence: CASILGLRDEQFF.